Listed below are T cell receptor beta chains from one sample, sequenced in a study of breast tumors, draining lymph nodes, adjacent tissues. MiXCR was run by TCRdb on the multiplex PCR reads, yielding one entry per CDR3 protein. The table includes more than 80,000 distinct CDR3 sequences, more than 30% detected once. The sequenced material came from axillary lymph node tissue. The receptors were gathered from a female donor with breast cancer. Some clones in this sample may be carry-over from other donors' samples. CDR3s include the opening cysteine and the closing phenylalanine or tryptophan. D genes are given only for firm matches. Clone size is not always given. Where it is, it says once, few, many or a class for expanded clones.

j_call	d_call	v_call	clone_size	cdr3_aa	cdr3_nt
TRBJ1-4	.	TRBV10-3	.	CAITSTQWTEKLFF	TGTGCCATCACAAGCACCCAGTGGACTGAAAAACTGTTTTTT
TRBJ1-1	.	TRBV7-9	.	CASSPSANTEAFF	TGTGCCAGCAGCCCGTCGGCTAACACTGAAGCTTTCTTT
TRBJ2-2	.	TRBV7-3	.	CASSPQGNTGELFF	TGTGCCAGCAGCCCGCAAGGGAACACCGGGGAGCTGTTTTTT
TRBJ2-5	TRBD2	TRBV6-1	.	CASSQTWTSGGTKETQYF	TGTGCCAGCAGTCAAACCTGGACTAGCGGGGGTACAAAAGAGACCCAGTACTTC
TRBJ2-7	.	TRBV7-9	many	CASSLGGVGGRGIYEQYF	TGTGCCAGCAGCTTAGGGGGGGTTGGAGGCAGGGGGATCTACGAGCAGTACTTC
TRBJ1-5	.	TRBV7-9	.	CASSFRRQGTDTQHF	TGTGCCAGCAGCTTTCGGCGGCAGGGAACAGATACGCAGCATTTT
TRBJ2-1	.	TRBV3-1	many	CASSLSSGDWSYNEQFF	TGTGCCAGCAGCCTGTCCTCGGGGGATTGGTCCTACAATGAGCAGTTCTTC
TRBJ2-7	.	TRBV20-1	.	CSARGLASGSEQYF	TGTAGTGCTAGAGGTCTAGCGTCCGGTTCCGAGCAGTACTTC
TRBJ2-1	TRBD2	TRBV3-1	few	CASSQDLGRGGYNEQFF	TGTGCCAGCAGCCAAGATCTGGGCCGGGGGGGATACAATGAGCAGTTCTTC
TRBJ2-3	TRBD2	TRBV6-1	many	CASSERLAGGLQYF	TGTGCCAGCAGTGAGCGTCTAGCGGGAGGGCTGCAGTATTTT
TRBJ2-1	TRBD2	TRBV5-8	many	CASSLRLAGSYEQFF	TGTGCCAGCAGCTTGCGACTAGCGGGAAGTTATGAGCAGTTCTTC